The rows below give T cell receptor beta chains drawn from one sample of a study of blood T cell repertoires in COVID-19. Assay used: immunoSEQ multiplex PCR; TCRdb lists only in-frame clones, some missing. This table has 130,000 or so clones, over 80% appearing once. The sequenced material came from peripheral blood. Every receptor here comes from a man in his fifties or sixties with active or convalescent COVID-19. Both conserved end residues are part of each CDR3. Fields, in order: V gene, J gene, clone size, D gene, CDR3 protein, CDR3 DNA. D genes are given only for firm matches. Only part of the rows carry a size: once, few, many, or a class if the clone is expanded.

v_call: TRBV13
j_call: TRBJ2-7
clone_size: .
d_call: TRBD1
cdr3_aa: CASSLDRANEQYF
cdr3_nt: TGTGCCAGCAGCTTGGACAGGGCCAACGAGCAGTACTTC

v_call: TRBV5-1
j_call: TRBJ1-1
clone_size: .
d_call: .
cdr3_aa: CASSSRTATNTEAFF
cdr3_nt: TGCGCCAGCAGCTCCCGGACAGCTACGAACACTGAAGCTTTCTTT

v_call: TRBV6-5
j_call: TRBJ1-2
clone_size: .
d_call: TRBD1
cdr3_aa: CASSPDRARDGYTF
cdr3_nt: TGTGCCAGCAGTCCGGACAGGGCTAGGGATGGCTACACCTTC

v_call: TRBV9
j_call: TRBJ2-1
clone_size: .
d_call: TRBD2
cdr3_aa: CASQTSGRGNEQFF
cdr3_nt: TGTGCCAGCCAGACTAGCGGGAGAGGGAATGAGCAGTTCTTC

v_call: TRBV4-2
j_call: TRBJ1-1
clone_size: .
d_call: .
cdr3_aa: CASSHLDRNTEAFF
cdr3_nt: TGTGCCAGCAGCCATTTGGACAGGAACACTGAAGCTTTCTTT

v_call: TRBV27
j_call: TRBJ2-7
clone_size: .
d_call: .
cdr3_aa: CASSPLTETYEQYF
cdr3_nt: TGTGCCAGCAGTCCCCTGACAGAAACCTACGAGCAGTACTTC

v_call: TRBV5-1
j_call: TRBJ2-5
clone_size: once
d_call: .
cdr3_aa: CASSVGQRQETQYF
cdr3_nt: TGCGCCAGCAGCGTTGGACAGAGACAAGAGACCCAGTACTTC

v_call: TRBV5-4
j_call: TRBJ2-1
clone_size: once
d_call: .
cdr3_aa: CASSSSASSYNEQFF
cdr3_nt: TGTGCCAGCAGCTCAAGCGCGAGCTCCTACAATGAGCAGTTCTTC

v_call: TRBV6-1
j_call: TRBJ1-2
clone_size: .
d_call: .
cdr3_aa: CASSEAAGSYGYTF
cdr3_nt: TGTGCCAGCAGTGAAGCCGCCGGTTCCTATGGCTACACCTTC

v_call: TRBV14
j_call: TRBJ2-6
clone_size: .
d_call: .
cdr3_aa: CASTLSGANVLTF
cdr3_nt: TGTGCCAGCACTCTTTCTGGGGCCAACGTCCTGACTTTC

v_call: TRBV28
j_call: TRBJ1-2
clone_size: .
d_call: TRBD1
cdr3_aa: CASSSLGSGTGMNYGYTF
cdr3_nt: TGTGCCAGCAGTTCATTAGGATCCGGGACAGGGATGAACTATGGCTACACCTTC

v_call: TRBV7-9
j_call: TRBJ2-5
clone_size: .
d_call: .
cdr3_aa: CASSLGASTVKETQYF
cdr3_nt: TGTGCCAGCAGCTTAGGGGCTAGCACAGTAAAAGAGACCCAGTACTTC

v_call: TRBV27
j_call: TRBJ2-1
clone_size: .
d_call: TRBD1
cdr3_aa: CASSFRTGGYNEQFF
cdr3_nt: TGTGCCAGCAGTTTTAGGACAGGGGGGTACAATGAGCAGTTCTTC

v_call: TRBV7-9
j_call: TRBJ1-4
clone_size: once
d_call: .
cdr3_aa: CASSLEGISNEKLFF
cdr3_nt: TGTGCCAGCAGCTTAGAGGGGATTAGTAATGAAAAACTGTTTTTT

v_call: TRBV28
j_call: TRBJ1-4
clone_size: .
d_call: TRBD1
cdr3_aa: CASSLGTGQGRTNEKLFF
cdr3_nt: TGTGCCAGCAGTTTGGGTACGGGACAGGGCCGAACTAATGAAAAACTGTTTTTT

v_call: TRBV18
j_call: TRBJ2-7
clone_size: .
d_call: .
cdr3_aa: CASSPPGNRATYEQYF
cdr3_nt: TGTGCCAGCTCACCTCCTGGGAACAGGGCTACCTACGAGCAGTACTTC

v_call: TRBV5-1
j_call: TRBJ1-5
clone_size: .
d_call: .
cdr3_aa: CASRPDYSNQPQHF
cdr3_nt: TGCGCCAGCAGACCCGACTATAGCAATCAGCCCCAGCATTTT

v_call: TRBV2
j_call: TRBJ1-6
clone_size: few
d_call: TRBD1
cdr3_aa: CASRGDRGNSPLHF
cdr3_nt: TGTGCCAGCAGGGGCGACAGGGGAAATTCACCCCTCCACTTT

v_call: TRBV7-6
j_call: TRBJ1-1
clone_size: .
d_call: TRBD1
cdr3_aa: CASSLVTGPGMNTEAFF
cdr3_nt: TGTGCCAGCAGCTTGGTGACAGGGCCGGGGATGAACACTGAAGCTTTCTTT

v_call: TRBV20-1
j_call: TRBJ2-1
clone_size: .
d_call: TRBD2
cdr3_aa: CSASALAGYNEQFF
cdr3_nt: TGCAGTGCTAGTGCTCTAGCGGGATACAATGAGCAGTTCTTC

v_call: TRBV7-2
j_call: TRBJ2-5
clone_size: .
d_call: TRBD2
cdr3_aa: CASSQGGRAKETQYF
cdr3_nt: TGTGCCAGCAGCCAGGGCGGGAGGGCGAAGGAGACCCAGTACTTC

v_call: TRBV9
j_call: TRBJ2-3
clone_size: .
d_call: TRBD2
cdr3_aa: CASKRPGLAGAVRIEDTQYF
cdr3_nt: TGTGCCAGCAAGCGCCCGGGACTAGCGGGAGCGGTACGAATCGAAGATACGCAGTATTTT

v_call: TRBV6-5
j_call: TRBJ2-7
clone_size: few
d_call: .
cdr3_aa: CASSPSAYGSYEQYF
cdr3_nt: TGTGCCAGCAGCCCCTCTGCGTACGGCTCCTACGAGCAGTACTTC

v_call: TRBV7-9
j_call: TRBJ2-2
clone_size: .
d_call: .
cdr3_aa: CASSLALSTGQTGELFF
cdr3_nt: TGTGCCAGCAGCTTAGCGCTTTCTACAGGGCAAACCGGGGAGCTGTTTTTT

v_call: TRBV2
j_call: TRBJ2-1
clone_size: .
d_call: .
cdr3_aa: CASSDQGRSIYNEQFF
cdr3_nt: TGTGCCAGCAGTGATCAGGGGCGGAGCATCTACAATGAGCAGTTCTTC

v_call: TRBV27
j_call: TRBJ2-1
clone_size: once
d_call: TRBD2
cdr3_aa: CASSSVHTSSGSLTEQFF
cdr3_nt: TGTGCCAGCAGTTCCGTCCACACGTCTAGCGGGAGCCTCACTGAGCAGTTCTTC

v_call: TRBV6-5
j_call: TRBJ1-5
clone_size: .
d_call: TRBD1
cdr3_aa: CASAKGTGRNQPQHF
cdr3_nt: TGTGCCAGCGCGAAAGGGACAGGGCGAAATCAGCCCCAGCATTTT

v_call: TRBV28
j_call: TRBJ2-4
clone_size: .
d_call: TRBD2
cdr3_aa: CASRTEAGPKNIQYF
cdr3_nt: TGTGCCAGCAGGACTGAAGCGGGACCTAAAAACATTCAGTACTTC

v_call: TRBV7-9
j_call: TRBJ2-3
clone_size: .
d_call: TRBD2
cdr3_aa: CASRKRGRETDTQYF
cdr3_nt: TGTGCCAGCAGAAAGCGGGGCAGGGAGACAGATACGCAGTATTTT

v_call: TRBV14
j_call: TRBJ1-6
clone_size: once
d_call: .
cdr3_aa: CASSQDPGSGSPLHF
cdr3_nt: TGTGCCAGCAGCCAAGATCCGGGATCCGGTTCACCCCTCCACTTT

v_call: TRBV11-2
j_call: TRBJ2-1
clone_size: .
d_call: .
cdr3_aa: CASSSRGAYNEQFF
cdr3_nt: TGTGCCAGCAGCTCCAGGGGGGCTTACAATGAGCAGTTCTTC

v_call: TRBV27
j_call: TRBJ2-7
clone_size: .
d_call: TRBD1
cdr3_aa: CASSPTGATYEQYF
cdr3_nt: TGTGCCAGCAGCCCTACAGGGGCTACCTACGAGCAGTACTTC

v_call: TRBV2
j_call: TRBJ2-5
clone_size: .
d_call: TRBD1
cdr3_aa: CASRLGQGVLRETQYF
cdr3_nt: TGTGCCAGCCGTTTGGGACAGGGGGTTTTGCGAGAGACCCAGTACTTC

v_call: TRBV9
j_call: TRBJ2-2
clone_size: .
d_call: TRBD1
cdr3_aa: CASSGVTGGITGELFF
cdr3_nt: TGTGCCAGCAGCGGCGTGACAGGGGGCATCACCGGGGAGCTGTTTTTT

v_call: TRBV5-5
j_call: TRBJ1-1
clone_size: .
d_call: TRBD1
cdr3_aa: CASSFDREAAFF
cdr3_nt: TGTGCCAGCAGCTTTGACAGGGAAGCAGCTTTCTTT

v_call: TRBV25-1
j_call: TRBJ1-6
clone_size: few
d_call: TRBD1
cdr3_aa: CASSHRGLNSPLHF
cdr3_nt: TGTGCCAGCAGTCACAGGGGGCTTAATTCACCCCTCCACTTT

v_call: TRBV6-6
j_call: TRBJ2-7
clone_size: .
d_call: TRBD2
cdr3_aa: CASSHLAGATYEQYF
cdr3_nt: TGTGCCAGCAGTCACTTAGCGGGAGCTACCTACGAGCAGTACTTC

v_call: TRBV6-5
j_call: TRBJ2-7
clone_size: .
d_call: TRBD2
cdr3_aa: CASSYSSGRLEQYF
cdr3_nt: TGTGCCAGCAGTTACTCTAGCGGGAGGCTCGAGCAGTACTTC

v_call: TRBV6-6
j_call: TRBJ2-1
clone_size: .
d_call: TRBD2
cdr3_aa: CASSRLAVEQFF
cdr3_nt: TGTGCCAGCAGCCGGCTAGCGGTTGAGCAGTTCTTC

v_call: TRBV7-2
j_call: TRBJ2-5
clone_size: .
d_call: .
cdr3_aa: CASSLNRLYGGETQYF
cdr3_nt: TGTGCCAGCAGCTTAAATCGACTTTACGGGGGAGAGACCCAGTACTTC

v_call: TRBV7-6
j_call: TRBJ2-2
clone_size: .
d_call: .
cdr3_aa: CASSRTVNTGELFF
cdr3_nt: TGTGCCAGCAGCCGGACAGTGAACACCGGGGAGCTGTTTTTT

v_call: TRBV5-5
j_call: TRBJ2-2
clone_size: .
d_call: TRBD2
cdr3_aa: CASSLIAGATGELFF
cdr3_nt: TGTGCCAGCAGCTTAATAGCGGGAGCCACCGGGGAGCTGTTTTTT

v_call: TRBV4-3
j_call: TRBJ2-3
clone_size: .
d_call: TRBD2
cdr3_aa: CASSLLAGGDDTQYF
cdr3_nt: TGCGCCAGCAGCCTACTAGCGGGAGGGGATGATACGCAGTATTTT

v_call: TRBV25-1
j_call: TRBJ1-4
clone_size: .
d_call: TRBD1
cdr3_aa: CASSPGQGRKLFF
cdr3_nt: TGTGCCAGCAGTCCTGGACAGGGGAGAAAACTGTTTTTT

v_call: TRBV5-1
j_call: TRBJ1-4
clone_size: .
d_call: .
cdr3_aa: CASRRSGGEKLFF
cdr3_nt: TGCGCCAGCAGGCGGAGCGGGGGTGAAAAACTGTTTTTT

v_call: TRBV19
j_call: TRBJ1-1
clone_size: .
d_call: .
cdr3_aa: CASMRTGQTEAFF
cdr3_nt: TGTGCCAGTATGCGCACAGGGCAAACTGAAGCTTTCTTT

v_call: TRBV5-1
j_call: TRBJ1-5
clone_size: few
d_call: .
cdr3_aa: CASSLDRNQPQHF
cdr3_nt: TGCGCCAGCAGCTTGGACAGGAATCAGCCCCAGCATTTT

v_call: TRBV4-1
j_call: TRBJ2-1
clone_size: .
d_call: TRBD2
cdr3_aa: CASSQPGTSVGNEQFF
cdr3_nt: TGCGCCAGCAGCCAGCCCGGGACTAGCGTTGGCAATGAGCAGTTCTTC

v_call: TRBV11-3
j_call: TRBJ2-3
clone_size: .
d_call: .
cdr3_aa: CASSLGGVFPDTQYF
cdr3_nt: TGTGCCAGCAGCTTAGGGGGCGTGTTTCCAGATACGCAGTATTTT